These T cell receptor beta chains were read from a single sample in a study of blood T cell repertoires in COVID-19. The method was immunoSEQ multiplex PCR; TCRdb's version includes in-frame clones alone and lacks a portion of them. The sample holds a few hundred thousand clones, just over 85% seen once. Sequencing was carried out using PBMCs or T cells enriched from blood (not recorded which). The receptors originated from a middle-aged man who had recovered from COVID-19. The CDR3 runs from the conserved cysteine through the conserved F or W. D genes are given only for firm matches. Rows give clone size only sometimes, using once, few, many, or a class for an expanded clone.

V	size	D	J	DNA	CDR3
TRBV5-6	.	.	TRBJ1-2	TGTGCCAGCAGCTTACAGAACTATGGCTACACCTTC	CASSLQNYGYTF
TRBV19	.	TRBD1	TRBJ1-6	TGTGCCAGTAGCCGGGACAGGGTGGGAGATTCACCCCTCCACTTT	CASSRDRVGDSPLHF
TRBV5-1	.	TRBD2	TRBJ2-1	TGCGCCAGCAGCTCGGGGGCTAGCGGGAGGAATGAGCAGTTCTTC	CASSSGASGRNEQFF
TRBV3-1/TRBV3-2	.	TRBD1	TRBJ1-2	TGTGCCAGCAGCCAGTTCTTCCGGGACAGGGCCTATGGCTACACCTTC	CASSQFFRDRAYGYTF
TRBV11-2	.	TRBD2	TRBJ2-5	TGTGCCAGCAGCTTAGTCGTGCTTGCGGGGGGTAGCGCCGGGACCCAGTACTTC	CASSLVVLAGGSAGTQYF
TRBV5-6	.	.	TRBJ1-5	TGTGCCAGCAGCTTCGCGGGGAATCAGCCCCAGCATTTT	CASSFAGNQPQHF
TRBV25-1	.	TRBD1	TRBJ1-2	TGTGCCAGCAGCCCACGGGACAGCACCTCTAACTATGGCTACACCTTC	CASSPRDSTSNYGYTF
TRBV7-9	.	TRBD2	TRBJ2-2	TGTGCCAGCAGCTTAAGTGAGGGCGGGGGGGCCTACGGGGAGCTGTTTTTT	CASSLSEGGGAYGELFF
TRBV5-4	few	.	TRBJ1-2	TGTGCCAGCAGTCCGGGACCATTATCACAGGGTAACTATGGCTACACCTTC	CASSPGPLSQGNYGYTF
TRBV9	.	.	TRBJ1-4	TGTGCCAGCAGCCTGCGCGGGAGAGAGGAAAAACTGTTTTTT	CASSLRGREEKLFF
TRBV15	few	TRBD1	TRBJ2-7	TGTGCCACCAGCAGAGGGAGAGGGGGCCCCTACGAGCAGTACTTC	CATSRGRGGPYEQYF
TRBV9	.	.	TRBJ2-1	TGTGCCAGCAGCGTAGTGTCTGGGTTGCCGGGAGATGAGCAGTTCTTC	CASSVVSGLPGDEQFF
TRBV21-1	.	.	TRBJ2-7	TGTGCCAGCAGCTCAAAAGGGGGTCGAGCGAGCTCCTACGAGCAGTACTTC	CASSSKGGRASSYEQYF
TRBV5-5	.	.	TRBJ1-5	TGTGCCAGCAGCATGGACAGTAGCAATCAGCCCCAGCATTTT	CASSMDSSNQPQHF
TRBV7-2	once	TRBD2	TRBJ2-7	TGTGCCAGCAGCCCCAGCGGGGGATCCTACGAGCAGTACTTC	CASSPSGGSYEQYF
TRBV30	.	TRBD1	TRBJ1-4	TGTGCCTGTTACAGACAGGGGGCTAATGAAAAACTGTTTTTT	CACYRQGANEKLFF
TRBV7-2	.	.	TRBJ1-3	TGTGCCAGCAGCTTAGAGTCGGCGGGGACTGGAAACACCATATATTTT	CASSLESAGTGNTIYF
TRBV2	once	TRBD2	TRBJ2-5	TGTGCCAGCAAGGGACTAGCGGGAGTGGGAGAGACCCAGTACTTC	CASKGLAGVGETQYF
TRBV19	.	.	TRBJ2-3	TGTGCCAGTAGTTATACAGATAGCACAGATACGCAGTATTTT	CASSYTDSTDTQYF
TRBV18	.	.	TRBJ1-1	TGTGCCAGCTCACCACAAGGGTTTGGGGGCGATGGCACTGAAGCTTTCTTT	CASSPQGFGGDGTEAFF
TRBV6-4	.	TRBD1	TRBJ2-1	TGTGCCAGCAGCGAGACAGGGATGATAGGCAATGAGCAGTTCTTC	CASSETGMIGNEQFF
TRBV9	.	.	TRBJ1-1	TGTGCCAGCAGCGTAGCTACTAGGCGTGGGAACACTGAAGCTTTCTTT	CASSVATRRGNTEAFF
TRBV27	.	.	TRBJ1-5	TGTGCCAGCAGTTGGGGGGTGGGTCAGCCCCAGCATTTT	CASSWGVGQPQHF
TRBV6-6	.	TRBD1	TRBJ1-6	TGTGCCAGCAGAATATGGACAGGGCAAAATTCACCCCTCCACTTT	CASRIWTGQNSPLHF
TRBV4-1	.	.	TRBJ2-1	TGCGCCAGCAGCCAAGAGACGCTAGACAATGAGCAGTTCTTC	CASSQETLDNEQFF
TRBV25-1	.	.	TRBJ2-7	TGTGCCAGCAGAGGACAGTCCGCCTACGAGCAGTACTTC	CASRGQSAYEQYF
TRBV18	.	TRBD2	TRBJ2-5	TGTGCCAGCTCACTGGGACTAGCGGGAGCAGAGACCCAGTACTTC	CASSLGLAGAETQYF
TRBV7-9	.	TRBD1	TRBJ1-2	TGTGCCAGCAGCCCCCCGGCGACAGGGAACTATGGCTACACCTTC	CASSPPATGNYGYTF
TRBV9	.	TRBD2	TRBJ2-1	TGTGCCAGCAGCGTAGCTCCTAGCGGGGCATACAATGAGCAGTTCTTC	CASSVAPSGAYNEQFF
TRBV28	.	.	TRBJ1-1	TGTGCCAGCAGTTTTAGGGGTTACACTGAAGCTTTCTTT	CASSFRGYTEAFF
TRBV7-9	once	TRBD1	TRBJ1-2	TGTGCCAGCAGGGCATCCGGGACAGGGGTTCATGGCTACACCTTC	CASRASGTGVHGYTF
TRBV11-2	.	.	TRBJ2-1	TGTGCCAGCAGCTTAGGACTCCGAGAGTCACAGTTCTTC	CASSLGLRESQFF
TRBV9	.	.	TRBJ1-1	TGTGCCAGCAGCGTTTTGGGGGGATTGAACACTGAAGCTTTCTTT	CASSVLGGLNTEAFF
TRBV5-4	.	TRBD2	TRBJ2-1	TGTGCCAGCAGCTTTGACAACCAAGCGGGAGTCTACAATGAGCAGTTCTTC	CASSFDNQAGVYNEQFF
TRBV6-2/TRBV6-3	.	TRBD2	TRBJ2-1	TGTGCCAGCAGTTACTCGCCTAGCGGGGGGGCTCGGGAGCAGTTCTTC	CASSYSPSGGAREQFF
TRBV6-5	.	.	TRBJ1-1	TGTGCCAGCTCCGGGGGGGGACTGTGGACTGAAGCTTTCTTT	CASSGGGLWTEAFF
TRBV5-1	.	TRBD1	TRBJ2-3	TGCGCCAGCAGCTTAGAGACAGGGGCTAGCACAGATACGCAGTATTTT	CASSLETGASTDTQYF
TRBV18	once	.	TRBJ1-4	TGTGCCAGCTCACCGTATGAGAATGAAAAACTGTTTTTT	CASSPYENEKLFF
TRBV6-5	.	.	TRBJ1-6	TGTGCCAGCAGTTACGGGCGGGATAATTCACCCCTCCACTTT	CASSYGRDNSPLHF
TRBV29-1	.	.	TRBJ2-3	TGCAGCGTTACCTGGACAGGCACAGATACGCAGTATTTT	CSVTWTGTDTQYF
TRBV4-1	.	.	TRBJ1-3	TGCGCCAGCAGCCAAGATCCGGGGGGGGCGAAGTCGGGAAACACCATATATTTT	CASSQDPGGAKSGNTIYF
TRBV6-1	.	.	TRBJ2-2	TGTGCCAGCAGTGCGCTAGCGTCCGCGAACACCGGGGAGCTGTTTTTT	CASSALASANTGELFF
TRBV9	.	TRBD2	TRBJ2-3	TGTGCCAGCAGCGGGCGGATAGCGGGGGGGGCAGATACGCAGTATTTT	CASSGRIAGGADTQYF
TRBV19	.	TRBD1	TRBJ1-2	TGTGCCAGTAGTAATTTCGAGGGGGCGCGCACCTTC	CASSNFEGARTF
TRBV5-1	once	TRBD1	TRBJ2-7	TGCGCCAGCAGCCGCCGACCGGGACAGGGGTTCAACGAGCAGTACTTC	CASSRRPGQGFNEQYF
TRBV3-1/TRBV3-2	.	TRBD2	TRBJ2-3	TGTGCCAGCAGCCTGAGACTAGCGGGGGTCACAGATACGCAGTATTTT	CASSLRLAGVTDTQYF
TRBV6-2/TRBV6-3	.	TRBD1	TRBJ1-1	TGTGCCAGCAGTTACAGCCCGACAGGGTTATTGGAAGCTTTCTTT	CASSYSPTGLLEAFF
TRBV6-5	.	.	TRBJ1-1	TGTGCCAGCAGAGACACGAACACTGAAGCTTTCTTT	CASRDTNTEAFF
TRBV7-9	.	.	TRBJ2-1	TGTGCCAGCAGCTTAGCTTTCGATGAGCAGTTCTTC	CASSLAFDEQFF
TRBV7-8	.	.	TRBJ1-3	TGTGCCAGCAGCGCCCAGGGCTCTGGAAACACCATATATTTT	CASSAQGSGNTIYF
TRBV9	.	.	TRBJ1-1	TGTGCCAGCAGCGTAGCGACAGGACGGAACACTGAAGCTTTCTTT	CASSVATGRNTEAFF
TRBV5-1	.	TRBD2	TRBJ2-1	TGCGCCAGCGGGGAGGGCTACAGTGAGCAGTTCTTC	CASGEGYSEQFF